The 18 T cell receptor beta chains given below trace back to one sample, sequenced in a study of cytomegalovirus exposure and HLA in healthy donors (TCRdb year 2017). The library was prepared using the immunoSEQ multiplex PCR assay. For the multiplex PCR, a mixture combining 60 forward primers for TCR Vbeta segments and 13 reverse primers for TCR Jbeta segments was used. TCRdb obtained this table from immuneACCESS and retained in-frame rearrangements with V and J assigned. These tables miss some clones; where compared with another copy, unresolved V genes account for less than half of the shortfall, and the remainder is unexplained. The sample records about 180,000 clones, roughly 80% of which are singletons. Approximately 0.55% of the sample is held by the ten biggest clonotypes. Input material: PBMCs. Receptors originate from a woman aged 45-65 years in good health and CMV-seronegative.

The chain recombines TRBV13 with TRBJ1-2; the match to TRBD1 covers 9 bases. The V gene's germline CDR1 is PRHDT and CDR2 FYEKMQ (reference sequence). The junction had 12 bases not matched to a gene; V was cut back by 6 bases and J by 10 bases. CDR3 length: 14 residues. CDR3 sequence (DNA): TGTGCCAGCAGGCGAAGCGGACAGGGGATCGACTACACCTTC. Protein: CASRRSGQGIDYTF.

This chain links TRBV10-3 with TRBJ2-7; D might be TRBD1 (6 bases). Germline CDR1 reads ENHRY; CDR2 reads SYGVKD. CDR3 length: 12 amino acids. Trimming left V 5 bases short and J 2 bases short, with 7 bases between. The DNA for the CDR3 is TGTGCCATCAGTTCAGGGGCCTACGAGCAGTACTTC. It is translated as CAISSGAYEQYF.

This clone was counted once. The chain recombines TRBV2 with TRBJ2-4; the match to TRBD2 covers 7 bases. CDR1 is SNHLY and CDR2 is FYNNEI in the germline V gene. V lost 1 base and J lost 10; bases outside the gene matches: 7. The CDR3 contains 14 residues. In nucleotides, the CDR3 is TGTGCCAGCAGTGAAGGGGGACTACTGAAAATTCAGTACTTC. Translated, it gives CASSEGGLLKIQYF.

This clone was seen a few times. The CDR3 protein is CASSPKQGIQVEQYF. In DNA form, the CDR3 reads TGTGCCAGCAGCCCAAAACAGGGGATCCAGGTCGAGCAGTACTTC. The genes are TRBV7-9 and TRBJ2-7; TRBD1 matches at 7 bases. Germline V gives CDR1 SEHNR, CDR2 FQNEAQ (reference sequence). The CDR3 totals 15 residues. The junction had 13 bases not matched to a gene; V was cut back by 5 bases and J by 6 bases.

This chain joins TRBV7-2 and TRBJ2-1; tentatively, D is TRBD2 (6 bases). Trimming pared 5 bases from V and 5 bases from J, leaving 19 bases between. CDR1 and CDR2 (germline): SGHTA, FQGNSA. This CDR3 is built from 16 residues. The CDR3 nucleotides read TGTGCCAGCAGCGCCAATCCCGGGACTGATCACAATGAGCAGTTCTTC. Protein sequence: CASSANPGTDHNEQFF.

The chain carries TRBV5-6 and TRBJ2-7; the match to TRBD2 covers 11 bases. CDR3 size: 14 residues. With V trimmed by 3 bases and J by 5 bases, 4 bases remained unmatched. Germline loops: CDR1 SGHDT, CDR2 YYEEEE. CDR3 sequence (DNA): TGTGCCAGCAGCTATAGCGGGGGGGTCAACGAGCAGTACTTC. Its translation: CASSYSGGVNEQYF.

This clone appeared a few times. The J gene is TRBJ2-3, the V gene TRBV19; no clear D gene. CDR3 length: 12 amino acids. CDR1 is LNHDA and CDR2 is SQIVND in the germline V gene (reference sequence). V lost 6 bases, J lost 0 bases, and 4 bases lay in between. The CDR3 bases are TGTGCCAGTAGCCATAGCACAGATACGCAGTATTTT. Its translation: CASSHSTDTQYF.

This chain connects TRBV27 to TRBJ2-4; D remains ambiguous. CDR1 MNHEY and CDR2 SMNVEV come from the germline V gene (reference sequence). V lost 4 bases and J 3 bases, leaving 7 bases between the germline ends. The CDR3 contains 13 residues. The CDR3 coding sequence is TGTGCCAGCAGTTCCGGGTACAAAAACATTCAGTACTTC. This codes for CASSSGYKNIQYF.

The rearrangement uses TRBV2 and TRBJ1-1; D is ambiguous. Per germline, CDR1 SNHLY and CDR2 FYNNEI. CDR3 length equals 11 residues. The V and J ends lost 6 bases and 7 bases respectively, with 9 bases between them. CDR3 loop: CASRVGGEAFF. The CDR3 coding sequence is TGTGCCAGCAGGGTGGGAGGTGAAGCTTTCTTT.

This clone occurred a few times. This chain connects TRBV15 to TRBJ2-3, with TRBD2 identical over 13 bases. Germline CDR1 and CDR2: LNHNV and YYDKDF (reference sequence). V trimming: 3 bases; J trimming: 1 base; junction bases outside the gene matches: 10. CDR3 length equals 19 residues. The CDR3 region has the DNA TGTGCCACCAGCAGTCCCAGGACTAGCGGGAGAGGTCGCACAGATACGCAGTATTTT. Its protein product is CATSSPRTSGRGRTDTQYF.

Note on this clone: A junction end diverges from the germline sequence, so it may reflect a read error. Other DNA variants within this sample encode the same CDR3. This chain links TRBV18 with TRBJ1-1; perhaps TRBD1 as D (5 bases). The germline CDR1 and CDR2 sequences are KGHSH and LQKENI. The length of the CDR3 is 13 residues. CDR3 residues: CASSPQGGSEAFF. For the CDR3, the DNA is TGTGCCAGCTCCCCCCAGGGTGGCAGCGAAGCTTTCTTC.

This clone has a handful of counts. CDR3 bases: TGTGCCAGCAGCCCCGGGACAGCTTACAATGAGCAGTTCTTC. Translating gives CASSPGTAYNEQFF. The rearrangement joins TRBV11-3 to TRBJ2-1; 7 nucleotides align to TRBD1. The CDR3 is 14 amino acids. Germline CDR1 is SGHNT and CDR2 is YENEEA. After removal of 5 bases from V and 4 bases from J, the junction contained 5 bases not matched to a gene.

V and J are TRBV19 and TRBJ2-4; D is ambiguous. The V gene's germline CDR1 is LNHDA and CDR2 SQIVND (reference sequence). V lost 4 bases and J lost 0, with 16 bases in between. This CDR3 has 17 residues. CDR3 nucleotide sequence: TGTGCCAGTAGTACGCGGCACTCCGGAATAGCCAAAAACATTCAGTACTTC. Translating it yields CASSTRHSGIAKNIQYF.

The rearrangement joins TRBV9 to TRBJ2-1, with TRBD2 as a possible D gene (5 bases). The CDR3 runs 16 residues. The V gene's germline CDR1 is SGDLS and CDR2 YYNGEE. V lost 0 bases to trimming and J lost 0 bases, with 10 bases between them. CDR3 DNA: TGTGCCAGCAGCGTAGTTGTCGGAGGCTCCTACAATGAGCAGTTCTTC. Amino acid sequence: CASSVVVGGSYNEQFF.

The chain links TRBV9 to TRBJ1-2; TRBD1 matches 9 bases. Germline CDR1 is SGDLS and CDR2 is YYNGEE. V shed 3 bases and J 5 bases; nucleotides not matched to a gene: 8. This CDR3 spans 15 amino acids. CDR3 DNA sequence: TGTGCCAGCAGCGCCCCGGGACAGGGATGGTATGGCTACACCTTC. This encodes CASSAPGQGWYGYTF.

This clone was seen once. This chain joins TRBV5-6 and TRBJ1-1, with a tentative D call TRBD1 (6 bases). Trimming shortened V by 0 bases and J by 11 bases, and 14 bases separated the two germline ends. CDR1 is SGHDT and CDR2 is YYEEEE in the germline V gene. The CDR3 is 13 residues long. CDR3 sequence reads: CASSLGRGIKAFF. CDR3 sequence (DNA): TGTGCCAGCAGCTTGGGTAGGGGGATCAAGGCTTTCTTT.

The V gene is TRBV5-6, the J gene TRBJ2-2; 7 bases align to TRBD1. The CDR3 spans 16 residues. Trimming at V came to 4 bases and at J to 2 bases, leaving 8 bases not matched to a gene. CDR1 is SGHDT, CDR2 YYEEEE, per germline. This CDR3 is CASSATGQRNTGELFF. CDR3 nucleotide sequence: TGTGCCAGCAGCGCTACGGGACAGCGCAACACCGGGGAGCTGTTTTTT.

The J gene is TRBJ2-7, the V gene TRBV19; D not resolved. The germline V gene has CDR1 LNHDA and CDR2 SQIVND (reference sequence). The CDR3 runs 14 residues. Between the trimmed V and J ends, which lost 4 bases and 6 bases, there was a span of 16 bases. CDR3 coding DNA: TGTGCCAGTAGTACCTCGTTCCTCTCCCCCGAGCAGTACTTC. Translation gives CASSTSFLSPEQYF.